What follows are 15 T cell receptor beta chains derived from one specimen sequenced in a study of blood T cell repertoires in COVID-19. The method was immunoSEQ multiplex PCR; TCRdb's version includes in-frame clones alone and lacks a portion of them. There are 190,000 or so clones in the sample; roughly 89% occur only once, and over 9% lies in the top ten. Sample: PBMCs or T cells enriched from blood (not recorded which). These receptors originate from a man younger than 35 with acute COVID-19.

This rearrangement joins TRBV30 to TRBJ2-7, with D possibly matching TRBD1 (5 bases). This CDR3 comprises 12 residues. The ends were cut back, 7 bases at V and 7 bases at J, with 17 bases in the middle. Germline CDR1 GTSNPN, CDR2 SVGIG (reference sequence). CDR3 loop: CASDAVKGEQYF. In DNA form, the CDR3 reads TGTGCCTCTGACGCGGTAAAGGGGGAGCAGTACTTC. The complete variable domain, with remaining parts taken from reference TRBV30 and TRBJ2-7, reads SQTIHQWPATLVQPVGSPLSLECTVEGTSNPNLYWYRQAAGRGLQLLFYSVGIGQISSEVPQNLSASRPQDRQFILSSKKLLLSDSGFYLCASDAVKGEQYFGPGTRLTVT.

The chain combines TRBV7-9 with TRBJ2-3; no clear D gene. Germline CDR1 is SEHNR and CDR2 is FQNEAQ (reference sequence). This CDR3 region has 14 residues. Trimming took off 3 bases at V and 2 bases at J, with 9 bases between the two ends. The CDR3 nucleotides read TGTGCCAGCAGCTTGGGCACTCACACAGATACGCAGTATTTT. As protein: CASSLGTHTDTQYF.

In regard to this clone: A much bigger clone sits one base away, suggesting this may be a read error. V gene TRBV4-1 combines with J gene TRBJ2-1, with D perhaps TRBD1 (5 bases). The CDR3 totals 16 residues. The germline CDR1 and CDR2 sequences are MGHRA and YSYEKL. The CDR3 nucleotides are TGCACCAGCAGCCGGACGCTAGGGGATCCCTACAATGAGCAGTTCTTC. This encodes CTSSRTLGDPYNEQFF.

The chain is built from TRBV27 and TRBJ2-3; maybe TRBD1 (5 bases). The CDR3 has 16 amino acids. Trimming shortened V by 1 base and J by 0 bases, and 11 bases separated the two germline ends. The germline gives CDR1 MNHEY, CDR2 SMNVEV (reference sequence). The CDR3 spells CASSLWWGASTDTQYF. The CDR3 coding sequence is TGTGCCAGCAGTTTATGGTGGGGCGCTAGCACAGATACGCAGTATTTT.

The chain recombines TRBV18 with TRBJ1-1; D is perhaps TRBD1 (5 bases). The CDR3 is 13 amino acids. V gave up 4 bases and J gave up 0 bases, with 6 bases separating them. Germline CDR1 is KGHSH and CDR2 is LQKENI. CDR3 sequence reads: CASSQTVNTEAFF. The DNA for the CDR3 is TGTGCCAGCTCACAGACAGTGAACACTGAAGCTTTCTTT.

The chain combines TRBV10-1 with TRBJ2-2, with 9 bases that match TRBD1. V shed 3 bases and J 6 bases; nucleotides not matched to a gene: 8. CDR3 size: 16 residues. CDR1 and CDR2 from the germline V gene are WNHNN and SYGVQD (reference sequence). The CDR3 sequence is CASSDTGTGPAGELFF. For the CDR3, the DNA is TGCGCCAGCAGTGACACCGGGACAGGGCCGGCCGGGGAGCTGTTTTTT.

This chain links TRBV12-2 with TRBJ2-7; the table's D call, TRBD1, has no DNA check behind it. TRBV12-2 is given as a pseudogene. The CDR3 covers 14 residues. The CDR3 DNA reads TGTGCAAGTCGCTTAGGACAGCCCTCCTACGAGCAGTACTTC. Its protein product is CASRLGQPSYEQYF.

CDR3 in amino acids: CASSQEEGLASGELFF. The CDR3, as DNA: TGTGCCAGCAGCCAAGAAGAAGGCCTAGCTTCCGGGGAGCTGTTTTTT. This sequence joins TRBV14 and TRBJ2-2; possible D gene TRBD2, 5 bases. The germline CDR1 and CDR2 sequences are SGHDN and FVKESK. The V and J ends lost 0 bases and 6 bases respectively, with 14 bases between them. This CDR3 contains 16 residues.

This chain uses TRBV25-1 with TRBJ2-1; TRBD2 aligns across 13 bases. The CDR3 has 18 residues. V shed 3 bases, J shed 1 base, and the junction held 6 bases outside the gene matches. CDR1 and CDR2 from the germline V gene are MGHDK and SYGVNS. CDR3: CASSEGTSGTVSYNEQFF. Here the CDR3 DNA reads TGTGCCAGCAGTGAGGGGACTAGCGGGACCGTGTCCTACAATGAGCAGTTCTTC.

The CDR3 DNA sequence: TGCGCCAGCAGCCTGAATACCGGGACTACCTACGAGCAGTACTTC. As protein: CASSLNTGTTYEQYF. V gene TRBV4-3 combines with J gene TRBJ2-7; 7 nucleotides align to TRBD2. This CDR3 has 15 amino acids. Germline V CDR1 and CDR2: LGHNA, YSLEER. After removal of 4 bases from V and 2 bases from J, the junction contained 8 bases not matched to a gene.

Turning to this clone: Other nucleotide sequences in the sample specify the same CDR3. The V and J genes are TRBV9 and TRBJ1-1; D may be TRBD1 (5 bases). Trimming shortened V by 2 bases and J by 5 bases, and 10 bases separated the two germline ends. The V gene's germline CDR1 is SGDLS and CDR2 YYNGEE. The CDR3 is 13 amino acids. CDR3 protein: CASSVGAGTEAFF. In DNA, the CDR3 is TGTGCCAGCAGCGTGGGCGCAGGGACTGAAGCTTTCTTT. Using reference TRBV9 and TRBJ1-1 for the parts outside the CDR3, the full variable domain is DSGVTQTPKHLITATGQRVTLRCSPRSGDLSVYWYQQSLDQGLQFLIQYYNGEERAKGNILERFSAQQFPDLHSELNLSSLELGDSALYFCASSVGAGTEAFFGQGTRLTVV.

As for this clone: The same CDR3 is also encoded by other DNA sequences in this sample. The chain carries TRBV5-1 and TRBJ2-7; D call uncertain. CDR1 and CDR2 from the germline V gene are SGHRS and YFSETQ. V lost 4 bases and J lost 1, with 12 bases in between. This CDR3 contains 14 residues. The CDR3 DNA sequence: TGCGCCAGCAGCCCGACTGTGAGTTCCTACGAGCAGTACTTC. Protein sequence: CASSPTVSSYEQYF.

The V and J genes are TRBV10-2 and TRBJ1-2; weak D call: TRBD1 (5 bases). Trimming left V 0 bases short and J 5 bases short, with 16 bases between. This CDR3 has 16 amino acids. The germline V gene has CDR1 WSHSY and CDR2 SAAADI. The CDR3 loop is CASSESEGLRLYGYTF. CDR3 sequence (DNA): TGCGCCAGCAGTGAGTCTGAGGGACTAAGACTTTATGGCTACACCTTC.

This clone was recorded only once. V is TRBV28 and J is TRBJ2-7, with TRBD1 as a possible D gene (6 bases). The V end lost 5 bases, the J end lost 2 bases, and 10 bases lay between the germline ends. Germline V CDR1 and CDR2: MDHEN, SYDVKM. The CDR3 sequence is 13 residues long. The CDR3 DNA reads TGTGCCAGCAGTCCGGGACAACCCTACGAGCAGTACTTC. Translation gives CASSPGQPYEQYF.

The CDR3 nucleotides read TGTGCCAGCAGTTTATCCGACCCCGGGACTAGCTGGACGGAGACCCAGTACTTC. Residues: CASSLSDPGTSWTETQYF. The chain joins TRBV27 to TRBJ2-5; 9 bases fit TRBD2. V was clipped by 0 bases and J by 5 bases; unmatched bases: 13. The germline CDR1 and CDR2 sequences are MNHEY and SMNVEV (reference sequence). CDR3 length: 18 amino acids.